Shown below are 6 T cell receptor beta chains from a single sample sequenced in a study of blood T cell repertoires in COVID-19. Sequencing used immunoSEQ multiplex PCR; TCRdb keeps in-frame clones, though not all of them. The sample consists of about 140,000 clones, about 80% of them appearing once. Source material: PBMCs or T cells enriched from blood (not recorded which). The receptor set was obtained from a woman in her fifties or sixties who had recovered from COVID-19.

The chain is built from TRBV3-1 (or the pseudogene TRBV3-2) and TRBJ2-7, with 8 bases lining up with TRBD1. Losses at the gene ends were 5 bases for V and 3 bases for J; bases not matched to a gene: 12. Germline CDR1 LGHDT, CDR2 YNNKEL (reference sequence). The CDR3 runs to 16 residues. The CDR3 nucleotides read TGTGCCAGCAGCGGGTCCCGGACAGGGAATTTCTACGAGCAGTACTTC. Translating it yields CASSGSRTGNFYEQYF.

The V and J genes are TRBV7-7 and TRBJ2-5, with 7 bases identical to TRBD2. This CDR3 has 16 amino acids. Trimming removed 1 base from V and 4 bases from J; junction bases left unmatched: 9. CDR1 is SSHAT and CDR2 is FNYEAQ in the germline V gene (reference sequence). CDR3 coding DNA: TGTGCCAGCAGCTTAGACGGCGGGAGTTTTGGAGAGACCCAGTACTTC. Amino acid sequence: CASSLDGGSFGETQYF.

The CDR3 region is CASSPKGGASSTDTQYF. The CDR3 DNA is TGTGCCAGCAGCCCCAAGGGGGGGGCTAGTTCCACAGATACGCAGTATTTT. The gene calls are TRBV11-2 and TRBJ2-3; possibly TRBD2 for D (7 bases). V lost 5 bases and J lost 2, with 20 bases in between. The germline CDR1 and CDR2 sequences are SGHAT and FQNNGV. The CDR3 loop spans 17 amino acids.

The genes are TRBV11-2 and TRBJ1-5; D is uncertain. Trimming removed 0 bases from V and 5 bases from J, with 11 bases in between. Germline V gene lookup returns CDR1 SGHAT and CDR2 FQNNGV. This CDR3 comprises 15 residues. The chain's CDR3 is CASSLDIGSYQPQHF. In DNA form, the CDR3 reads TGTGCCAGCAGCTTAGATATAGGGAGTTATCAGCCCCAGCATTTT.

The chain recombines TRBV13 with TRBJ2-7, with D maybe TRBD1 (6 bases). The CDR3 totals 13 residues. V was trimmed by 3 bases and J by 3 bases, leaving 9 bases between them. CDR1 and CDR2 from the germline V gene are PRHDT and FYEKMQ (reference sequence). CDR3 protein: CASSFIGGYEQYF. In DNA form, the CDR3 reads TGTGCCAGCAGCTTTATAGGGGGCTACGAGCAGTACTTC. Supplemented by reference TRBV13 and TRBJ2-7, the full variable domain reads AAGVIQSPRHLIKEKRETATLKCYPIPRHDTVYWYQQGPGQDPQFLISFYEKMQSDKGSIPDRFSAQQFSDYHSELNMSSLELGDSALYFCASSFIGGYEQYFGPGTRLTVT.

There are a few counts of this clone. The genes are TRBV28 and TRBJ1-2; D possibly corresponds to TRBD1 (5 bases). Trimming removed 6 bases at V and 3 bases at J, with 5 bases between. The CDR3 is 11 amino acids. Germline lookup yields CDR1 MDHEN and CDR2 SYDVKM. In DNA form, the CDR3 reads TGTGCCAGCAGACAGGACTATGGCTACACCTTC. Translation: CASRQDYGYTF.